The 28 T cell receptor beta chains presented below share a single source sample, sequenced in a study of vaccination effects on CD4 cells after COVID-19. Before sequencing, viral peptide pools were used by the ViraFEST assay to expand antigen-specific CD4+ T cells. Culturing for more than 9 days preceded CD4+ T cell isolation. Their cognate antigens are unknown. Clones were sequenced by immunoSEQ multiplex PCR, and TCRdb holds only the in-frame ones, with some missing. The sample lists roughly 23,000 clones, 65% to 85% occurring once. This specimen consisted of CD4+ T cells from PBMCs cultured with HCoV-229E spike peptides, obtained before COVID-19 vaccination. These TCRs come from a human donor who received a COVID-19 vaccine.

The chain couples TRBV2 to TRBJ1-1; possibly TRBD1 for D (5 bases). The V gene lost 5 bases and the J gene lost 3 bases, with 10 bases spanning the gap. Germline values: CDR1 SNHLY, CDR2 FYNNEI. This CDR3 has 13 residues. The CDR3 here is CASSTGKDTEAFF. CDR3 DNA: TGTGCCAGCAGTACAGGCAAGGACACTGAAGCTTTCTTT. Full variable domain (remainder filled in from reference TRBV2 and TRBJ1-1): EPEVTQTPSHQVTQMGQEVILRCVPISNHLYFYWYRQILGQKVEFLVSFYNNEISEKSEIFDDQFSVERPDGSNFTLKIRSTKLEDSAMYFCASSTGKDTEAFFGQGTRLTVV.

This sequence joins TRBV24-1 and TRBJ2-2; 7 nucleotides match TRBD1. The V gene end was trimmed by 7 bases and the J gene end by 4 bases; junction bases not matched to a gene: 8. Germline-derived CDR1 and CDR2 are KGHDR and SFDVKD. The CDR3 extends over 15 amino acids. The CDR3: CATSKTGVVTGELFF. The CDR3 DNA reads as TGTGCCACCAGCAAAACAGGGGTCGTCACCGGGGAGCTGTTTTTT.

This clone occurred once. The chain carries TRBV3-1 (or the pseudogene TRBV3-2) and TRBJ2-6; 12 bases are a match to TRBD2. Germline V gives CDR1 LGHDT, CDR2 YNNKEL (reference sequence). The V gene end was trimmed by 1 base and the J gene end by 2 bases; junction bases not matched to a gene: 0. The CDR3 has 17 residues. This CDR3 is CASSQGLAGAGANVLTF. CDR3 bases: TGTGCCAGCAGCCAAGGACTAGCGGGAGCTGGGGCCAACGTCCTGACTTTC.

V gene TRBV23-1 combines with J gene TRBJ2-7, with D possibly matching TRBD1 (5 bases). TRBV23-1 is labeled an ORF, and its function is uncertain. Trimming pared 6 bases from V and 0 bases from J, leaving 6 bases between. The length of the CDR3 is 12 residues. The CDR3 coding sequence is TGCGCCAGCAGGGACACCTCCTACGAGCAGTACTTC. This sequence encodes CASRDTSYEQYF.

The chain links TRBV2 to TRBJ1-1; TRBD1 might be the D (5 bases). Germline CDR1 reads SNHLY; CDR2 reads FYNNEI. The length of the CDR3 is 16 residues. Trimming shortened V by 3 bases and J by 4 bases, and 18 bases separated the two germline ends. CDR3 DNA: TGTGCCAGCAGTGATATAATGGGTCAGGGTGGCACTGAAGCTTTCTTT. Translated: CASSDIMGQGGTEAFF.

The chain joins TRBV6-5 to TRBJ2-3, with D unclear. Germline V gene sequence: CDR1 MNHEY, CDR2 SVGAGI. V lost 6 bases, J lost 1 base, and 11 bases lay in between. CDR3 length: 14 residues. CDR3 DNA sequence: TGTGCCAGCAGCCCCTCAAGGGGCACAGATACGCAGTATTTT. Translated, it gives CASSPSRGTDTQYF.

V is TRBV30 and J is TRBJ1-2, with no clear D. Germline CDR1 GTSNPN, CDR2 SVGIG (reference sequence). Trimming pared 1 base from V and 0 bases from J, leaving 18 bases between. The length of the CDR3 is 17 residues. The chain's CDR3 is CAWSGWDSGSTNYGYTF. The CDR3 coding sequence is TGTGCCTGGAGTGGCTGGGATTCCGGTTCCACTAACTATGGCTACACCTTC.

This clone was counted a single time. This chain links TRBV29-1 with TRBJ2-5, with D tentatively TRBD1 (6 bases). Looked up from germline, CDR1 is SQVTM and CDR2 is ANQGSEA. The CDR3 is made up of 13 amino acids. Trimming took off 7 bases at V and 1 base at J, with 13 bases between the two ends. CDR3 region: CSAGDNAQETQYF. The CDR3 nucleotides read TGCAGCGCTGGGGACAATGCCCAAGAGACCCAGTACTTC.

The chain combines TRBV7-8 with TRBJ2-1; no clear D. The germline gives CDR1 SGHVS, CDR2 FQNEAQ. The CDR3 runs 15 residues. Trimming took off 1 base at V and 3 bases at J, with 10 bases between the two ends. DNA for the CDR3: TGTGCCAGCAGCTTAGGGCTAAATGTCTACAATGAGCAGTTCTTC. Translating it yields CASSLGLNVYNEQFF.

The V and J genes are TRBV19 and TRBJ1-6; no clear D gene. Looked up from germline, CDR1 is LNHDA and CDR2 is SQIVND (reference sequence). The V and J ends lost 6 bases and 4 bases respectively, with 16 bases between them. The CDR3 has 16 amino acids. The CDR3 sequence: CASRSEDATYNSPLHF. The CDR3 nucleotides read TGTGCCAGTAGATCAGAAGACGCCACTTATAATTCACCCCTCCACTTT.

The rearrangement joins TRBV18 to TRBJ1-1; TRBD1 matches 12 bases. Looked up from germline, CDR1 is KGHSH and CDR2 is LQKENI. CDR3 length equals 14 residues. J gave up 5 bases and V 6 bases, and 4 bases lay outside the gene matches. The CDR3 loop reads CASSGDRGRTEAFF. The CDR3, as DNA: TGTGCCAGCTCGGGGGACAGGGGGCGGACTGAAGCTTTCTTT. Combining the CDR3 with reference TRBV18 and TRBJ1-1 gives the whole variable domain NAGVMQNPRHLVRRRGQEARLRCSPMKGHSHVYWYRQLPEEGLKFMVYLQKENIIDESGMPKERFSAEFPKEGPSILRIQQVVRGDSAAYFCASSGDRGRTEAFFGQGTRLTVV.

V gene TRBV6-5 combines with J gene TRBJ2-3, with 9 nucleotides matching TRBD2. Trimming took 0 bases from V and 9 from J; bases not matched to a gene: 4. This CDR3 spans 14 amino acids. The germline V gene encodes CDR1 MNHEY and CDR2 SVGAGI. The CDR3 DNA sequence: TGTGCCAGCAGTTACTCGCTAGCGGGGCTCACGCAGTATTTT. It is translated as CASSYSLAGLTQYF.

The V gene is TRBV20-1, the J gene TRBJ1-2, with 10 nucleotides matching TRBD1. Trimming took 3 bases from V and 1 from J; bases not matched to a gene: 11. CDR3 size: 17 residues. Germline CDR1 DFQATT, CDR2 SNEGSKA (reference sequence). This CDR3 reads CSASDSGTGAINYGYTF. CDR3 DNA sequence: TGCAGTGCTAGTGACTCCGGGACAGGGGCGATTAACTATGGCTACACCTTC.

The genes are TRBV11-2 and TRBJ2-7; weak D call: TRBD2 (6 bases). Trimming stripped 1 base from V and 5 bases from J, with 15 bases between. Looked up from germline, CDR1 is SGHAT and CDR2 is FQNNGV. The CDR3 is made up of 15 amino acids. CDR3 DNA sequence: TGTGCCAGCAGCTTAGTCGGGGGAATAGGTAACGAGCAGTACTTC. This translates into CASSLVGGIGNEQYF.

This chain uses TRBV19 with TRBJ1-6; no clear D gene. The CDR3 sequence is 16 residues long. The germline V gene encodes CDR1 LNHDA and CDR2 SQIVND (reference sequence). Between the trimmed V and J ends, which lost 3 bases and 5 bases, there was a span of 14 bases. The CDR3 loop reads CASSIPSGVNNSPLHF. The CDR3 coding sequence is TGTGCCAGTAGTATCCCTTCTGGAGTCAATAATTCACCCCTCCACTTT.

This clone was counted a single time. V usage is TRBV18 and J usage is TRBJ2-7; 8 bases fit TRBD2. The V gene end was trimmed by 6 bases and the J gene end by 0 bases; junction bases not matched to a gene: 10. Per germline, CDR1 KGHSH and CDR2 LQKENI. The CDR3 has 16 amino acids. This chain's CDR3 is CASSPLGSGTSYEQYF. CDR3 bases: TGTGCCAGCTCCCCCTTAGGTAGCGGGACCTCCTACGAGCAGTACTTC.

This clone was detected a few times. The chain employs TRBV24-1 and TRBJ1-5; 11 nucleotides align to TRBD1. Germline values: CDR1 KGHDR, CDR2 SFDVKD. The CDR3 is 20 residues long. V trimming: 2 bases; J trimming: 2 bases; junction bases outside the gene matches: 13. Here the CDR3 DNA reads TGTGCCACCAGTGATTCCTCCGGGACAGGGGGAATTAATGGCAATCAGCCCCAGCATTTT. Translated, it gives CATSDSSGTGGINGNQPQHF.

Here the CDR3 DNA reads TGCGCCAGCAGCGATTTAGCGGGAGCATCCACCGGGGAGCTGTTTTTT. Translating gives CASSDLAGASTGELFF. The genes are TRBV5-1 and TRBJ2-2, with 9 bases aligning to TRBD2. There are 16 residues in the CDR3. Germline values: CDR1 SGHRS, CDR2 YFSETQ. J lost 4 bases, V lost 4 bases, and 8 bases had no gene match.

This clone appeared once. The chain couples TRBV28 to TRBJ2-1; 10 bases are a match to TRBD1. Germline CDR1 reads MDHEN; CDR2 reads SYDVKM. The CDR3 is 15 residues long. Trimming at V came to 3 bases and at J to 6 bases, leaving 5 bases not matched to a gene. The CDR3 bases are TGTGCCAGCAGTTTTCCGGGACAGGGGTTCAATGAGCAGTTCTTC. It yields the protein CASSFPGQGFNEQFF.

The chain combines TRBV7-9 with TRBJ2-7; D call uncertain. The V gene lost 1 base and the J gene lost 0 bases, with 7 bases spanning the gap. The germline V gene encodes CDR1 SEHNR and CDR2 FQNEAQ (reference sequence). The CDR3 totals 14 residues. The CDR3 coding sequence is TGTGCCAGCAGCTTAGGACTTAGCTCCTACGAGCAGTACTTC. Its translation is CASSLGLSSYEQYF.

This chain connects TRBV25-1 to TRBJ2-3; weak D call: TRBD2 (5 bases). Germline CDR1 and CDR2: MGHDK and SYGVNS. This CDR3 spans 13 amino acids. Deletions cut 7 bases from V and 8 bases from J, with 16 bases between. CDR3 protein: CASTGLAPGTQYF. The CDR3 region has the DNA TGTGCCAGCACCGGACTGGCCCCGGGTACGCAGTATTTT.

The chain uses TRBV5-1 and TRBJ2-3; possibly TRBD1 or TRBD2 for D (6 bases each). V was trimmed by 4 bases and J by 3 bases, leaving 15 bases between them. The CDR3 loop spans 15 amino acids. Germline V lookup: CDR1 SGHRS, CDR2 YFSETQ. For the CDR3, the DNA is TGCGCCAGCAGCCCCAGGGGCCGGGAGACAGATACGCAGTATTTT. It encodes CASSPRGRETDTQYF.

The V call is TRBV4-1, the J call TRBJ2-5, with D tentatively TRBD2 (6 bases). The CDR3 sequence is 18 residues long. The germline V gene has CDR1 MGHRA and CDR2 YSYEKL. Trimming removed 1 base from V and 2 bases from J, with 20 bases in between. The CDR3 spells CASSQVHQTDSGQETQYF. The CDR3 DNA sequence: TGCGCCAGCAGCCAAGTCCACCAAACAGATAGCGGACAAGAGACCCAGTACTTC.

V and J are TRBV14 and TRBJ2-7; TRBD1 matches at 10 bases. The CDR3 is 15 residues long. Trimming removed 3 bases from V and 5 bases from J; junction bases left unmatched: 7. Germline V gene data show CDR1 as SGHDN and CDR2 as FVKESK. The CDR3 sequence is CASSHFGQGVHEQYF. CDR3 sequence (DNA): TGTGCCAGCAGCCATTTCGGACAGGGGGTCCACGAGCAGTACTTC.

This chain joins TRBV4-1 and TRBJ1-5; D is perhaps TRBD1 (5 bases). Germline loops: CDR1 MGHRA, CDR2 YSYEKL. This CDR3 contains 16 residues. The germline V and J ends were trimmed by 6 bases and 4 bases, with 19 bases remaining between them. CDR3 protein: CASSPGGGYRNQPQHF. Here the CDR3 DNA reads TGCGCCAGCAGTCCCGGGGGGGGGTATAGGAATCAGCCCCAGCATTTT.

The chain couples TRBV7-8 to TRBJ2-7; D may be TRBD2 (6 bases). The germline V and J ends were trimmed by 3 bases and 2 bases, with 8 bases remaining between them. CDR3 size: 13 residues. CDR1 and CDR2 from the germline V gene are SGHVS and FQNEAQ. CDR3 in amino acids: CASSLEGTYEQYF. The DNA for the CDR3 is TGTGCCAGCAGCTTGGAGGGGACCTACGAGCAGTACTTC.

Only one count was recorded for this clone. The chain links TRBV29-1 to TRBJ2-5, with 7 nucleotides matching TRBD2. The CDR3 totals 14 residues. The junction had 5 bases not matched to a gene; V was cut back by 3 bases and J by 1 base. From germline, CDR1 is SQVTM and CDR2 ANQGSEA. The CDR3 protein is CSVDWEGSQETQYF. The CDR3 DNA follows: TGCAGCGTTGACTGGGAGGGCAGCCAAGAGACCCAGTACTTC.

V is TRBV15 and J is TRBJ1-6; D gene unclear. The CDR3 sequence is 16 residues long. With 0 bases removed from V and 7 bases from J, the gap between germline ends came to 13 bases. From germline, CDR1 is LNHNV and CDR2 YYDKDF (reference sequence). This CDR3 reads CATSRDHAASNSPLHF. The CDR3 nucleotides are TGTGCCACCAGCAGAGATCATGCGGCTTCGAATTCACCCCTCCACTTT. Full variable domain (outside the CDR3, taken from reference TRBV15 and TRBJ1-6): DAMVIQNPRYQVTQFGKPVTLSCSQTLNHNVMYWYQQKSSQAPKLLFHYYDKDFNNEADTPDNFQSRRPNTSFCFLDIRSPGLGDTAMYLCATSRDHAASNSPLHFGNGTRLTVT.